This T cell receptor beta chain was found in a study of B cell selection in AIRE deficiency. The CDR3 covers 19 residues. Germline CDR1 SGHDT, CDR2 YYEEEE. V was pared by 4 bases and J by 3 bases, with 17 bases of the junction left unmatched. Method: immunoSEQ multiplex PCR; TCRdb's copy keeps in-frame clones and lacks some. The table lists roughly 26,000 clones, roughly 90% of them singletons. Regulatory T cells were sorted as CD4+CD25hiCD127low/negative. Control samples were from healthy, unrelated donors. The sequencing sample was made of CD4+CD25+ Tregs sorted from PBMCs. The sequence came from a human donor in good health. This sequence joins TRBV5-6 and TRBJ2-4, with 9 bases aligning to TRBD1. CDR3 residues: CASSGGTGTLGYIKNIQYF. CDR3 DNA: TGTGCCAGCAGCGGCGGGACAGGGACCCTCGGGTATATCAAAAACATTCAGTACTTC.